These 25 T cell receptor beta chains came from one sample sequenced in a study of tumor and adjacent non-tumor tissue in lung cancer. This sample's RNA came from whole unsorted tissue. More than 3 cm separated this lung sample from the edge of the tumor. The library came from three nested PCR rounds adapted from ARM-PCR protocols. TCRdb analysed the multiplex PCR reads with MiXCR anew, one entry per CDR3 protein. The sample consists of roughly 74,000 distinct CDR3 sequences, approximately 82% of them appearing once. Material for sequencing was distant non-tumor lung tissue. These receptors were obtained from a man between 65 and 85 years old with non-small cell lung cancer.

As for this clonotype: One end of the junction varies from germline; a read error may be responsible. The genes are TRBV4-1 and TRBJ1-2; TRBD1 aligns across 7 bases. The CDR3 spans 14 residues. The germline CDR1 and CDR2 sequences are MGHRA and YSYEKL. The CDR3 bases are TGCGCCAGCAGCCTGGTAGGGGGCGCCCCTGGCCACACCTTC. Its protein product is CASSLVGGAPGHTF.

Comments on this clonotype: Since a much larger clone is just one base distant, this may be a read error. The V gene is TRBV6-5, the J gene TRBJ2-1, with TRBD2 identical over 9 bases. The CDR3 runs 14 residues. Germline loops: CDR1 MNHEY, CDR2 SVGAGI. V dropped 1 base and J dropped 10; count of bases not matched to a gene: 5. The CDR3 is CASSYCGGGSEQFF. DNA for the CDR3: TGTGCCAGCAGTTACTGCGGGGGGGGTAGCGAGCAGTTCTTC.

A note on this clonotype: The final CDR3 position lacks the conserved phenylalanine or tryptophan, pointing to a likely read error. It is unclear where the CDR3 begins or ends on the DNA, so no DNA is shown, and the CDR3 is as TCRdb lists it. This chain joins TRBV6-5 and TRBJ1-5. The CDR3 is 14 amino acids long, termini counted. Germline values: CDR1 MNHEY, CDR2 SVGAGI. This CDR3 reads CASSLLGLNLPQQY.

A single count supports this clonotype. Sequence at one end of the junction differs from germline and may be a read error. The V gene is TRBV11-1, the J gene TRBJ1-1; tentative D call: TRBD1 (6 bases). This CDR3 comprises 16 residues. The germline gives CDR1 SGHAT, CDR2 FQDESV (reference sequence). The CDR3 DNA follows: TGTGCCAGCTGCTTCCAGGACAGAACCCTGAACACTGAAACTTTCTTC. Translated, it gives CASCFQDRTLNTETFF.

The gene calls are TRBV4-3 and TRBJ2-3, with TRBD2 matching over 10 bases. The junction had 11 bases not matched to a gene; V was cut back by 5 bases and J by 3 bases. Germline V gene data show CDR1 as LGHNA and CDR2 as YSLEER. This CDR3 has 17 amino acids. The CDR3 protein is CASSYDRPSGRTDTQYF. For the CDR3, the DNA is TGCGCCAGCAGCTATGATCGGCCTAGCGGGAGAACAGATACGCAGTATTTT.

The chain couples TRBV6-1 to TRBJ1-1, with a possible D match to TRBD1 (6 bases). This CDR3 contains 11 residues. Germline CDR1 MNHNS, CDR2 SASEGT. This CDR3 reads CANRDNTEAFF. The CDR3 region has the DNA TGTGCTAACAGGGACAACACTGAAGCTTTCTTT.

This clonotype was seen a few times. It may be a read error: a sequence one base away is much more abundant. CDR3 loop: CASSRNIKETQYF. CDR3 sequence (DNA): TGTGCCAGCAGCCGGAACATCAAAGAGACCCAGTACTTC. The J gene is TRBJ2-5, the V gene TRBV14, with D hard to call. The V gene's germline CDR1 is SGHDN and CDR2 FVKESK. The ends were cut back, 4 bases at V and 3 bases at J, with 9 bases in the middle. CDR3 length equals 13 residues.

This clonotype was observed a single time. Here the CDR3 omits its conserved ending phenylalanine or tryptophan, so a read error is the likely source. The chain links TRBV5-5 to TRBJ2-7; 9 nucleotides match TRBD2. CDR1 is SGHKS, CDR2 YYEKEE, per germline (reference sequence). This CDR3 has 13 amino acids. The J segment lost 5 bases and the V segment lost 7 bases, leaving 7 bases of the junction unmatched. The CDR3 bases are TGTGCCAGCCAAAGGGCGGGGGGGAACGAGCAGTACTTA. Translated: CASQRAGGNEQYL.

Points on this clonotype: The junction does not match germline at one end; this may be a read error. The chain combines TRBV5-4 with TRBJ2-6, with D possibly being TRBD1 (6 bases). The germline V gene encodes CDR1 SGHNT and CDR2 YYREEE (reference sequence). CDR3 length equals 18 residues. CDR3 in amino acids: CARSYPTGPSSGANVLTF. CDR3 in DNA: TGTGCCAGAAGCTACCCGACAGGTCCTTCCTCTGGGGCAAACGTCCTGACTTTC.

Concerning this clonotype: Since no conserved phenylalanine or tryptophan closes the CDR3, a read error is the likely cause. The chain has TRBV12-3 or TRBV12-4 and TRBJ2-7; D is perhaps TRBD1 (5 bases). The CDR3 loop spans 16 amino acids. The CDR3 bases are TGTGCCAACAGTCAGGCAGGGCCTAGGGGTACTTACAGGCAGTACTCC. Its translation: CANSQAGPRGTYRQYS.

The count of this clonotype is one. A junction end diverges from the germline sequence, so it may reflect a read error. J is TRBJ2-3 and V is TRBV7-7; 8 bases are a match to TRBD1. The CDR3 loop spans 13 amino acids. Germline assignment: CDR1 SSHAT and CDR2 FNYEAQ (reference sequence). The CDR3 bases are TGTGCTAGCAGCTCGGACAGGGCAGATACGCAGTATTTT. Amino acid sequence: CASSSDRADTQYF.

This clonotype was observed a handful of times. A read error may account for a junction end that differs from germline. V usage is TRBV7-9 and J usage is TRBJ2-3; D unresolved. The CDR3 is made up of 12 amino acids. Germline CDR1 and CDR2: SEHNR and FQNEAQ (reference sequence). CDR3 loop: CASSSHRDKQYF. Written as DNA, the CDR3 is TGTGCCAGCAGCTCCCACCGTGATAAGCAGTATTTT.

Note on this clonotype: It may be a read error: a sequence one base away is much more abundant. The CDR3: CSAYGQGDNSHLHF. DNA for the CDR3: TGCAGTGCCTACGGCCAAGGAGATAATTCACACCTCCACTTT. The chain has TRBV20-1 and TRBJ1-6, with D unresolved. The CDR3 loop spans 14 amino acids. The germline V gene encodes CDR1 DFQATT and CDR2 SNEGSKA (reference sequence).

In regard to this clonotype: A junction boundary mismatches the germline segment, possibly from a read error. This chain uses TRBV29-1 with TRBJ2-5; weak D call: TRBD1 (5 bases). CDR3 length: 13 amino acids. The germline gives CDR1 SQVTM, CDR2 ANQGSEA. CDR3: CSIAYRFQETQYF. DNA of the CDR3: TGTAGCATCGCCTACAGGTTCCAAGAGACCCAGTACTTC.

This clonotype came up many times. CDR3 amino acids: CSVRLAGSSYEQYF. The CDR3 coding sequence is TGCAGCGTCCGACTAGCGGGGAGCTCCTACGAGCAGTACTTC. This sequence joins TRBV29-1 and TRBJ2-7, with TRBD2 matching 11 bases. This CDR3 has 14 residues. Trimming removed 6 bases from V and 0 bases from J; junction bases left unmatched: 4. Germline assignment: CDR1 SQVTM and CDR2 ANQGSEA.

In regard to this clonotype: A much larger clonotype is one base distant, so this may be a read error. The chain recombines TRBV12-3 or TRBV12-4 with TRBJ2-1; 8 nucleotides line up with TRBD2. The CDR3 covers 16 residues. CDR3 sequence (DNA): TGTACCAGCAGTTTAGTGGGACTAGTAATATACAATGAGCAGTTCTTC. This codes for CTSSLVGLVIYNEQFF.

In regard to this clonotype: A read error may be the cause here, since a much bigger clone is one base away. As DNA, the CDR3 is TGTGCCAGCAGTGAAAATTTTATTGACAGGTTCTACGAGCAGTACTTC. It encodes CASSENFIDRFYEQYF. This sequence joins TRBV6-1 and TRBJ2-7; D might be TRBD1 (6 bases). The CDR3 is 16 residues long. Germline V gene lookup returns CDR1 MNHNS and CDR2 SASEGT. Trimming left V 2 bases short and J 3 bases short, with 17 bases between.

This clonotype showed up just a few times. A read error may explain this, as a much larger clone is one base away. The rearrangement joins TRBV4-1 to TRBJ2-7, with D perhaps assigned TRBD1 or TRBD2 (5 bases each). The CDR3 has 18 amino acids. The V and J ends lost 1 base and 0 bases respectively, with 19 bases between them. Per the germline V gene, CDR1 is MGHRA and CDR2 is YSYEKL. The CDR3 sequence: CASSQGPRDDGCSYEQYF. CDR3 nucleotides: TGCGCCAGCAGCCAAGGACCCAGGGACGATGGATGCTCCTACGAGCAGTACTTC.

This clonotype was found a few times. A read error may account for a junction end that differs from germline. This rearrangement joins TRBV29-1 to TRBJ1-2; no clear D. Germline V gene data show CDR1 as SQVTM and CDR2 as ANQGSEA. The CDR3 totals 16 residues. CDR3 DNA sequence: TGCAGTGTTGTCCCCTATCAATCCTCGGGAGAATATGGCTACGCCTTC. Translation gives CSVVPYQSSGEYGYAF.

In this sample, this clonotype turned up a few times. One base away lies a much larger clone, so this may be a sequencing read error. This chain connects TRBV6-6 to TRBJ2-1; no clear D. Per the germline V gene, CDR1 is MNHNY and CDR2 is SVGAGI (reference sequence). This CDR3 comprises 15 residues. The CDR3 bases are TGTGTCAGCAGTTACTCGAAGATCTCCTACAATGAGCAGTTCTTC. Translated: CVSSYSKISYNEQFF.

In its sample, this clonotype was seen a few times. A much larger clone lies one base from this, so it may be a read error. The rearrangement uses TRBV29-1 and TRBJ1-2; the D gene is possibly TRBD1 (5 bases). Germline CDR1 SQVTM, CDR2 ANQGSEA. The CDR3 contains 13 residues. The CDR3 loop reads CSAPSGTNYDYTF. The CDR3 nucleotides read TGCAGCGCCCCCTCCGGGACTAACTATGACTACACCTTC.

CDR3 DNA sequence: TGCAGTGTTGCACCGGGATTTCAAGAGACCCAGTACTTC. This gives the protein CSVAPGFQETQYF. The chain couples TRBV20-1 to TRBJ2-5; possible D gene TRBD2, 5 bases. This CDR3 has 13 amino acids. Looked up from germline, CDR1 is DFQATT and CDR2 is SNEGSKA (reference sequence). V was clipped by 7 bases and J by 2 bases, with 14 bases between them.

Points on this clonotype: At one of its ends the junction is not consistent with the germline gene, which may arise from a read error. The rearrangement uses TRBV11-2 and TRBJ1-5; D gene unclear. CDR3 length: 15 amino acids. CDR1 is SGHAT, CDR2 FQNNGV, per germline. DNA of the CDR3: TGTGCCAGCAACTTAGAGGGTAGGGAGGGTCAGCCCCAGCATTTT. It yields the protein CASNLEGREGQPQHF.

There are a few counts of this clonotype. Germline and junction disagree at one end, which may indicate a read error. The V call is TRBV6-2 or TRBV6-3, the J call TRBJ2-3; D is possibly TRBD2 (5 bases). The CDR3 extends over 10 amino acids. The germline V gene has CDR1 MNHEY and CDR2 SVGEGT. In nucleotides, the CDR3 is TGTACCAGCGGCGCGGCTACGCAGTATTTT. Its translation is CTSGAATQYF.

Concerning this clonotype itself: At one end, the junction sequence differs from germline, possibly due to a read error. The chain combines TRBV6-2 or TRBV6-3 with TRBJ1-1; TRBD1 might be the D (5 bases). Per the germline V gene, CDR1 is MNHEY and CDR2 is SVGEGT. CDR3 size: 15 residues. The CDR3 sequence: CASRPFVGRRREDFF. Written as DNA, the CDR3 is TGTGCCAGCCGACCCTTTGTGGGACGAAGAAGAGAAGATTTCTTT.